These 31 T cell receptor beta chains share one sample of origin, sequenced in a study of spatial heterogeneity in lung cancer. Specified time point: sample taken at primary tumor resection. One entry per CDR3 protein, called by TCRdb with MiXCR from the 5' RACE reads. The sample yields about 40,000 distinct CDR3 sequences, approximately 5.2% seen once. The sequencing used PBMCs, collected at surgery. These receptors came from a female donor with early-stage non-small cell lung cancer.

The sample holds many counts of this clonotype. V gene TRBV3-1 combines with J gene TRBJ1-4; tentative D call: TRBD1 (6 bases). The V gene lost 4 bases and the J gene lost 3 bases, with 15 bases spanning the gap. CDR1 and CDR2 from the germline V gene are LGHDT and YNNKEL (reference sequence). This CDR3 comprises 16 residues. The CDR3: CASSPLGARANEKLFF. The CDR3 nucleotides are TGTGCCAGCAGCCCCTTGGGGGCGCGGGCTAATGAAAAACTGTTTTTT.

In its sample, this clonotype was seen many times. J is TRBJ1-1 and V is TRBV29-1; 7 bases are shared with TRBD1. The V segment lost 5 bases and the J segment 4 bases; nucleotides outside the gene matches: 13. The CDR3 spans 15 residues. CDR1 and CDR2 (germline): SQVTM, ANQGSEA. CDR3 DNA: TGCAGCGTTCCCTGTAGGAGGCAGGGGGGCACTGAAGCTTTCTTT. As protein: CSVPCRRQGGTEAFF.

At least ten counts were recorded for this clonotype. The chain couples TRBV7-9 to TRBJ2-5; maybe TRBD1 (5 bases). Germline V gene lookup returns CDR1 SEHNR and CDR2 FQNEAQ (reference sequence). Trimming cost V 3 bases and J 5 bases, with 10 bases left between them. This CDR3 spans 13 amino acids. CDR3 in DNA: TGTGCCAGCAGCTTGGTAGGGGTGGAGACCCAGTACTTC. Translating gives CASSLVGVETQYF.

There are many counts of this clonotype. The chain links TRBV19 to TRBJ1-5, with D unclear. Germline V gives CDR1 LNHDA, CDR2 SQIVND (reference sequence). This CDR3 is 13 amino acids long. Trimming cost V 3 bases and J 6 bases, with 9 bases left between them. The CDR3 sequence is CASSISWGQPQHF. DNA for the CDR3: TGTGCCAGTAGTATTTCTTGGGGTCAGCCCCAGCATTTT. The variable domain in full, with the rest retrieved from reference TRBV19 and TRBJ1-5, is DGGITQSPKYLFRKEGQNVTLSCEQNLNHDAMYWYRQDPGQGLRLIYYSQIVNDFQKGDIAEGYSVSREKKESFPLTVTSAQKNPTAFYLCASSISWGQPQHFGDGTRLSIL.

A few counts support this clonotype. The junction and the germline gene differ at one end; a read error may be behind it. The chain recombines TRBV20-1 with TRBJ1-2; 10 nucleotides agree with TRBD1. CDR3 size: 12 residues. The germline V gene encodes CDR1 DFQATT and CDR2 SNEGSKA (reference sequence). CDR3 DNA sequence: TGCAGTGCTAGAGGACAGGGGGCGTACTGCTCCTTC. Translation: CSARGQGAYCSF.

This clonotype has more than one count but fewer than ten. The J gene is TRBJ2-5, the V gene TRBV5-4, with 9 bases lining up with TRBD2. J gave up 2 bases and V 0 bases, and 2 bases lay outside the gene matches. CDR1 and CDR2 from the germline V gene are SGHNT and YYREEE (reference sequence). The CDR3 totals 15 residues. The CDR3 is CASSLGLAGQETQYF. CDR3 DNA sequence: TGTGCCAGCAGCTTGGGGCTAGCGGGGCAAGAGACCCAGTACTTC.

J is TRBJ2-7 and V is TRBV30; a possible D gene is TRBD2 (5 bases). V was clipped by 4 bases and J by 1 base, with 11 bases between them. The germline gives CDR1 GTSNPN, CDR2 SVGIG (reference sequence). CDR3 length: 13 residues. CDR3 protein: CAWKEPGSYEQYF. CDR3 coding DNA: TGTGCCTGGAAGGAACCGGGGTCCTACGAGCAGTACTTC.

Notes on this clonotype: A read error is possible here, since a much larger clone lies one base away. This sequence joins TRBV3-1 and TRBJ1-2, with D possibly TRBD1 on 5 matching bases. With 5 bases removed from V and 6 bases from J, the gap between germline ends came to 16 bases. Germline V gene sequence: CDR1 LGHDT, CDR2 YNNKEL (reference sequence). The CDR3 length is 14 residues. The CDR3 DNA reads TGTGCCAGCAGCTACAGGTGGATCTTGAATGGCTACACCTTC. Protein product: CASSYRWILNGYTF.

The V gene is TRBV9, the J gene TRBJ2-7, with D possibly called TRBD1 or TRBD2 (5 bases each). V was pared by 4 bases and J by 2 bases, with 19 bases between. The CDR3 is 16 amino acids. From germline, CDR1 is SGDLS and CDR2 YYNGEE. CDR3 coding DNA: TGTGCCAGCAGCCCAATCCGGGGCCCGGGCCCCTACGAGCAGTACTTC. Protein product: CASSPIRGPGPYEQYF.

This clonotype has a handful of counts. This chain joins TRBV21-1 and TRBJ2-5; the table names TRBD1, a call not compared with the DNA. TRBV21-1 is marked as a pseudogene. There are 15 residues in the CDR3. The CDR3 protein is CASNGTGRLQETQYF. Written as DNA, the CDR3 is TGTGCCAGCAACGGGACAGGGCGACTCCAAGAGACCCAGTACTTC.

This clonotype was seen at least ten times. The chain employs TRBV20-1 and TRBJ1-1; D is uncertain. V lost 3 bases and J 2 bases, leaving 7 bases between the germline ends. Germline V gives CDR1 DFQATT, CDR2 SNEGSKA (reference sequence). This CDR3 region has 12 residues. The CDR3 reads CSASKGNTEAFF. The DNA of the CDR3 is TGCAGTGCTAGCAAGGGTAACACTGAAGCTTTCTTT.

V gene TRBV2 combines with J gene TRBJ1-5, with 7 nucleotides matching TRBD1. V shed 6 bases and J 6 bases; nucleotides not matched to a gene: 11. The CDR3 length is 15 residues. CDR1 is SNHLY, CDR2 FYNNEI, per germline. The CDR3 region has the DNA TGTGCCAGCAGCTCACCAGGGGGATCGGGTCAGCCCCAGCATTTT. Its translation: CASSSPGGSGQPQHF. The entire variable domain, with the rest obtained from reference TRBV2 and TRBJ1-5, is as follows: EPEVTQTPSHQVTQMGQEVILRCVPISNHLYFYWYRQILGQKVEFLVSFYNNEISEKSEIFDDQFSVERPDGSNFTLKIRSTKLEDSAMYFCASSSPGGSGQPQHFGDGTRLSIL.

In this sample, this clonotype is medium-sized. This rearrangement joins TRBV20-1 to TRBJ2-3; D is unresolved. Germline V gene sequence: CDR1 DFQATT, CDR2 SNEGSKA (reference sequence). The CDR3 is made up of 13 amino acids. Trimming took 0 bases from V and 2 from J, leaving 6 bases between them. The DNA for the CDR3 is TGCAGTGCTAGAGACACTATCACAGATACGCAGTATTTT. Translating it yields CSARDTITDTQYF.

This clonotype was detected only a few times. The chain is built from TRBV24-1 and TRBJ2-2, with D perhaps being TRBD1 or TRBD2 (6 bases each). V lost 0 bases to trimming and J lost 2 bases, with 12 bases between them. Germline V lookup: CDR1 KGHDR, CDR2 SFDVKD. This CDR3 region has 17 residues. CDR3 coding DNA: TGTGCCACCAGTGATTTGGTAGGGGGGCCAAACACCGGGGAGCTGTTTTTT. This codes for CATSDLVGGPNTGELFF.

This clonotype has just a few counts. The chain couples TRBV6-5 to TRBJ1-2; 7 positions agree with TRBD1. Germline V CDR1 and CDR2: MNHEY, SVGAGI. V was pared by 6 bases and J by 4 bases, with 8 bases of the junction left unmatched. The CDR3 totals 14 residues. CDR3 DNA sequence: TGTGCCAGCAGGGAGAACAGGGGACGCTATGGCTACACCTTC. This sequence encodes CASRENRGRYGYTF.

The rearrangement links TRBV9 to TRBJ1-5, with no clear D. This CDR3 is built from 15 residues. Germline V gives CDR1 SGDLS, CDR2 YYNGEE. V shed 4 bases and J shed 4 bases, with 15 bases lying between them. The CDR3 reads CASSPTDGRNQPQHF. DNA for the CDR3: TGTGCCAGCAGCCCCACCGACGGCCGAAATCAGCCCCAGCATTTT.

V is TRBV19 and J is TRBJ2-7, with D unresolved. The CDR3 covers 13 residues. The V gene's germline CDR1 is LNHDA and CDR2 SQIVND (reference sequence). Trimming cost V 5 bases and J 2 bases, with 10 bases left between them. CDR3 DNA sequence: TGTGCCAGTAGTTTGCGAGAAGCCTACGAGCAGTACTTC. It is translated as CASSLREAYEQYF.

This clonotype showed up many times. This chain joins TRBV28 and TRBJ2-7, with 7 bases identical to TRBD1. Germline V gene sequence: CDR1 MDHEN, CDR2 SYDVKM. The CDR3 extends over 15 amino acids. V was clipped by 6 bases and J by 0 bases; unmatched bases: 8. The CDR3 DNA follows: TGTGCCAGCAGGACGGACAGGCACCCCTCCTACGAGCAGTACTTC. Its protein product is CASRTDRHPSYEQYF.

This clonotype has more than one count but fewer than ten. The chain uses TRBV15 and TRBJ1-4; D is uncertain. CDR1 is LNHNV and CDR2 is YYDKDF in the germline V gene (reference sequence). CDR3 length: 14 amino acids. V dropped 5 bases and J dropped 8 bases, with 15 bases sitting between them. The CDR3 reads CATSHEGTREKLFF. In DNA, the CDR3 is TGTGCCACCAGCCACGAGGGAACGAGGGAAAAACTGTTTTTT.

This clonotype showed up many times. The genes are TRBV24-1 and TRBJ2-3, with D perhaps assigned TRBD1 or TRBD2 (6 bases each). This CDR3 is built from 16 residues. Germline CDR1 is KGHDR and CDR2 is SFDVKD. V lost 3 bases and J 4 bases, leaving 16 bases between the germline ends. The CDR3 spells CATSDVEQGGADTQYF. The CDR3, as DNA: TGTGCCACCAGTGATGTCGAACAGGGAGGAGCAGATACGCAGTATTTT.

J is TRBJ2-1 and V is TRBV9; the match to TRBD2 covers 9 bases. Germline V lookup: CDR1 SGDLS, CDR2 YYNGEE. Trimming cost V 3 bases and J 4 bases; bases outside gene matches: 5. This CDR3 is built from 15 residues. The CDR3 DNA is TGTGCCAGCAGCGCTAGCGGGGCCTCTTACAATGAGCAGTTCTTC. Translation: CASSASGASYNEQFF.

The sample holds many counts of this clonotype. The genes are TRBV6-2 or TRBV6-3 and TRBJ1-6; TRBD1 is a possible D gene (5 bases). The CDR3 is made up of 14 amino acids. The germline V and J ends were trimmed by 6 bases and 10 bases, with 16 bases remaining between them. Germline assignment: CDR1 MNHEY and CDR2 SVGEGT. CDR3 loop: CASRVTARNSPLHF. For the CDR3, the DNA is TGTGCCAGCAGGGTGACAGCCAGGAACTCACCCCTCCACTTT.

This clonotype was counted between two and nine times. An end of the junction does not agree with germline; a read error may underlie this. CDR3 sequence: CASSVPLGPF. The CDR3, as DNA: TGTGCCAGCAGCGTACCCTTGGGGCCCTTC. V and J are TRBV11-1 and TRBJ2-7; D is perhaps TRBD1 (5 bases). Germline values: CDR1 SGHAT, CDR2 FQDESV (reference sequence). The CDR3 runs to 10 residues.

To note about this clonotype: A much bigger clone sits one base away, suggesting this may be a read error. CDR3 in DNA: TGCAGTGCTTGCTTCCCTACTAATGAAAAACTGTTTTTT. Its protein is CSACFPTNEKLFF. The chain links TRBV20-1 to TRBJ1-4; D unresolved. The CDR3 has 13 amino acids. Per germline, CDR1 DFQATT and CDR2 SNEGSKA (reference sequence). Deletions cut 5 bases from V and 2 bases from J, with 9 bases between.

This clonotype has a count of ten or more. The genes are TRBV11-2 and TRBJ2-7; the D gene is possibly TRBD2 (6 bases). Germline V gene data show CDR1 as SGHAT and CDR2 as FQNNGV. This CDR3 has 14 residues. V lost 5 bases to trimming and J lost 3 bases, with 14 bases between them. CDR3 region: CASSPGGFLYEQYF. CDR3 bases: TGTGCCAGCAGCCCCGGGGGTTTCCTCTACGAGCAGTACTTC.

V and J are TRBV28 and TRBJ1-6; D perhaps matches TRBD1 (5 bases). The germline CDR1 and CDR2 sequences are MDHEN and SYDVKM. The CDR3 contains 15 residues. V dropped 10 bases and J dropped 4 bases, with 17 bases sitting between them. The CDR3 region is CATLLRGQYNSPLHF. CDR3 DNA: TGTGCCACCCTGCTGAGGGGCCAATATAATTCACCCCTCCACTTT.

The table lists this clonotype with many counts. This chain uses TRBV4-1 with TRBJ1-5; D gene uncertain. Between the trimmed V and J ends, which lost 0 bases and 5 bases, there was a span of 5 bases. The CDR3 is 13 residues long. Germline V gene lookup returns CDR1 MGHRA and CDR2 YSYEKL. The DNA for the CDR3 is TGCGCCAGCAGCCAAGAAGTAGATCAGCCCCAGCATTTT. The encoded protein is CASSQEVDQPQHF.

This clonotype was found many times. The CDR3 DNA reads as TGCAGTGCTGAGCCCCTAGCGGGGGGGAGGGTAGAGACCCAGTACTTC. As protein: CSAEPLAGGRVETQYF. This chain connects TRBV20-1 to TRBJ2-5; TRBD2 matches 12 bases. In germline, CDR1 is DFQATT, CDR2 SNEGSKA (reference sequence). V lost 5 bases to trimming and J lost 4 bases; unmatched junction nucleotides: 11. The CDR3 has 16 residues.

This clonotype was picked up many times. This chain joins TRBV29-1 and TRBJ2-2; tentative D call: TRBD2 (6 bases). Germline V gene sequence: CDR1 SQVTM, CDR2 ANQGSEA. The CDR3 is 16 residues long. The V gene lost 2 bases and the J gene lost 4 bases, with 17 bases spanning the gap. CDR3 residues: CSVESTVGGRTGELFF. The CDR3 coding sequence is TGCAGCGTTGAATCTACGGTGGGGGGACGCACCGGGGAGCTGTTTTTT.

Only a few counts were recorded for this clonotype. The chain has TRBV19 and TRBJ2-2; D is uncertain. CDR3 length: 12 amino acids. V lost 7 bases to trimming and J lost 7 bases, with 10 bases between them. CDR1 and CDR2 (germline): LNHDA, SQIVND (reference sequence). CDR3 sequence reads: CASKEPVGELFF. CDR3 DNA sequence: TGTGCCAGTAAGGAGCCGGTCGGGGAGCTGTTTTTT. Full variable domain (outside the CDR3, taken from reference TRBV19 and TRBJ2-2): DGGITQSPKYLFRKEGQNVTLSCEQNLNHDAMYWYRQDPGQGLRLIYYSQIVNDFQKGDIAEGYSVSREKKESFPLTVTSAQKNPTAFYLCASKEPVGELFFGEGSRLTVL.

This clonotype has at least ten counts. The rearrangement joins TRBV25-1 to TRBJ2-2; 7 bases are a match to TRBD1. Unmatched junction bases numbered 13, after V lost 5 bases and J lost 7 bases. Germline loops: CDR1 MGHDK, CDR2 SYGVNS. This CDR3 is built from 16 residues. CDR3 DNA: TGTGCCAGCAGTCCCCCGCTGACAGGGTTCGGCGGGGAGCTGTTTTTT. Its protein product is CASSPPLTGFGGELFF.